Each of the 14 T cell receptor beta chains below was sequenced from the same sample in a study of T cells after yellow fever vaccination. TCRdb reprocessed the 5' RACE reads with MiXCR, giving one entry per CDR3 protein. The sample shows roughly 160,000 distinct CDR3 sequences, 5.5% to 7.5% of them seen only once. The sequencing here drew on CD4+ T cells sorted from PBMCs, taken more than 4 days after the first yellow fever vaccination. Receptors were obtained from a man aged 18 to 35 who received the YFV17D yellow fever vaccine.

This clonotype has more than one count but fewer than ten. This chain joins TRBV7-9 and TRBJ1-4, with 7 bases fitting TRBD1. The CDR3 loop spans 14 amino acids. The V gene's germline CDR1 is SEHNR and CDR2 FQNEAQ (reference sequence). Trimming took 6 bases from V and 8 from J; bases not matched to a gene: 9. The CDR3 reads CASRPQGGVEKLFF. CDR3 nucleotide sequence: TGTGCCAGCAGGCCCCAGGGGGGCGTCGAAAAACTGTTTTTT.

J is TRBJ1-2 and V is TRBV11-2; D perhaps matches TRBD1 (5 bases). The V gene lost 5 bases and the J gene lost 4 bases, with 14 bases spanning the gap. The CDR3 runs 14 residues. Germline V CDR1 and CDR2: SGHAT, FQNNGV. This chain's CDR3 is CASSPGTVGYGYTF. The CDR3 coding sequence is TGTGCCAGCAGCCCTGGGACTGTTGGCTATGGCTACACCTTC.

On this clonotype: This may be a read error, as it is one base from a much larger clone. This chain connects TRBV20-1 to TRBJ2-3; D perhaps matches TRBD1 (5 bases). V was pared by 5 bases and J by 5 bases, with 14 bases between. This CDR3 has 13 amino acids. Germline lookup yields CDR1 DFQATT and CDR2 SNEGSKA (reference sequence). Here the CDR3 DNA reads TGCAGTGCTCCAGGGTGGGCCATAGATACGCAGTATTTT. This codes for CSAPGWAIDTQYF.

Points on this clonotype: A read error is possible here, since a much larger clone lies one base away. V gene TRBV24-1 combines with J gene TRBJ2-3; a possible D gene is TRBD1 (5 bases). Per germline, CDR1 KGHDR and CDR2 SFDVKD. The CDR3 loop spans 15 amino acids. CDR3 region: CAISSGAFGTDTQYF. The CDR3 coding sequence is TGTGCCATCAGTTCTGGGGCTTTTGGCACAGATACGCAGTATTTT.

This clonotype was counted a few times. The chain recombines TRBV5-4 with TRBJ2-7; 9 bases map to TRBD2. The V segment lost 4 bases and the J segment 2 bases; nucleotides outside the gene matches: 4. CDR1 and CDR2 from the germline V gene are SGHNT and YYREEE (reference sequence). The CDR3 runs 14 residues. CDR3 DNA sequence: TGTGCCAGCAGCCAAAAGCGGGGGGCCTACGAGCAGTACTTC. This translates into CASSQKRGAYEQYF.

In this sample, this clonotype turned up a few times. The V and J genes are TRBV10-3 and TRBJ1-1, with D hard to call. There are 14 residues in the CDR3. V was shortened by 0 bases and J by 5 bases, with 10 bases between the two germline ends. The germline CDR1 and CDR2 sequences are ENHRY and SYGVKD. The CDR3: CAISESGVGTEAFF. The CDR3, as DNA: TGTGCCATCAGTGAGTCAGGAGTAGGGACTGAAGCTTTCTTT.

This chain uses TRBV19 with TRBJ2-5, with D possibly TRBD2 on 7 matching bases. Germline values: CDR1 LNHDA, CDR2 SQIVND (reference sequence). The CDR3 runs 13 residues. V lost 5 bases and J 5 bases, leaving 12 bases between the germline ends. In nucleotides, the CDR3 is TGTGCCAGTAGTCGGGGGGCCTGGGAGACCCAGTACTTC. It specifies CASSRGAWETQYF.

This clonotype was observed a handful of times. The chain has TRBV6-1 and TRBJ2-7; D could derive from TRBD1 or TRBD2 (7 bases each). CDR3 length: 15 amino acids. The germline V and J ends were trimmed by 6 bases and 3 bases, with 18 bases remaining between them. CDR1 and CDR2 from the germline V gene are MNHNS and SASEGT. CDR3 region: CASRARQGGGYEQYF. The CDR3 region has the DNA TGTGCCAGCAGAGCAAGACAGGGAGGGGGCTACGAGCAGTACTTC.

This clonotype was counted ten times or more. The chain has TRBV4-2 and TRBJ2-3; D gene unclear. The CDR3 is made up of 16 amino acids. V was trimmed by 0 bases and J by 0 bases, leaving 10 bases between them. Germline CDR1 LGHNA, CDR2 YNFKEQ. CDR3 nucleotides: TGTGCCAGCAGCCAAGAAGGGTCCCCCAGCACAGATACGCAGTATTTT. Its translation: CASSQEGSPSTDTQYF.

In its sample, this clonotype was seen many times. The chain employs TRBV6-5 and TRBJ2-1, with 16 bases identical to TRBD2. Germline V gene data show CDR1 as MNHEY and CDR2 as SVGAGI. CDR3 length: 16 residues. J gave up 9 bases and V 4 bases, and 6 bases lay outside the gene matches. CDR3 amino acids: CASSLGLAGGQGEQFF. For the CDR3, the DNA is TGTGCCAGCAGTTTGGGACTAGCGGGGGGGCAGGGTGAGCAGTTCTTC.

This clonotype was seen repeatedly, ten times or more. The chain couples TRBV27 to TRBJ2-1; TRBD2 aligns across 7 bases. The trim removed 8 bases at V and 2 bases at J, leaving 6 bases unmatched. This CDR3 has 14 amino acids. Germline assignment: CDR1 MNHEY and CDR2 SMNVEV (reference sequence). This chain's CDR3 is CASCPGLPYNEQFF. The CDR3 nucleotides are TGTGCCAGCTGCCCGGGACTACCCTACAATGAGCAGTTCTTC.

The CDR3, as DNA: TGTGCCAGCTCTTTCGGACCCCCAAATCAGCCCCAGCATTTT. It is translated as CASSFGPPNQPQHF. This sequence joins TRBV18 and TRBJ1-5; D is uncertain. CDR3 length: 14 amino acids. V was trimmed by 6 bases and J by 4 bases, leaving 13 bases between them. Germline V gene data show CDR1 as KGHSH and CDR2 as LQKENI. Supplemented by reference TRBV18 and TRBJ1-5, the full variable domain reads NAGVMQNPRHLVRRRGQEARLRCSPMKGHSHVYWYRQLPEEGLKFMVYLQKENIIDESGMPKERFSAEFPKEGPSILRIQQVVRGDSAAYFCASSFGPPNQPQHFGDGTRLSIL.

V usage is TRBV12-3 or TRBV12-4 and J usage is TRBJ1-3; a possible D gene is TRBD1 (5 bases). Trimming cost V 3 bases and J 4 bases, with 10 bases left between them. The CDR3 is 14 residues long. The CDR3 DNA is TGTGCCAGCAGTTTCGGGGGAATCGGAAACACCATATATTTT. Residues: CASSFGGIGNTIYF.

In this sample, this clonotype turned up many times. This rearrangement joins TRBV5-1 to TRBJ1-2, with 8 positions matching TRBD1. The CDR3 is 15 residues long. With V trimmed by 4 bases and J by 13 bases, 18 bases remained unmatched. Germline values: CDR1 SGHRS, CDR2 YFSETQ. The CDR3, as DNA: TGCGCCAGCAGCAAGGGACAGGTGCCCTCTTCTTCCAGCACCTTC. Amino acid sequence: CASSKGQVPSSSSTF.